This T cell receptor beta chain was obtained from a study of regulatory T cells in long-lasting Graves disease. With 6 bases removed from V and 4 bases from J, the gap between germline ends came to 15 bases. CDR3 length equals 15 residues. Time point of the sample: persistent/refractory GD, antithyroid drugs over 5 years with positive TRAb. After RNA was extracted from PBMCs, the TCR library was made from it. This clonotype was counted at least ten times. Construction of TCR beta libraries relied on iRepertoire HTBI primers and on Arm-PCR targeting CDR3 regions. TCRdb used MiXCR to reprocess the multiplex PCR reads, holding one entry per CDR3 protein. The repertoire holds a few hundred thousand distinct CDR3 sequences, with roughly a quarter as singletons.

The source material was peripheral blood mononuclear cells (PBMCs), sampled when the disease was refractory, from a patient treated with antithyroid drugs. The chain has TRBV12-3 or TRBV12-4 and TRBJ2-2; possibly TRBD2 for D (5 bases). This receptor was identified in a female donor with Graves disease. The CDR3 nucleotides are TGTGCCAGCAGCCCTAGCCCCCAGGTCACCGGGGAGCTGTTTTTT. It specifies CASSPSPQVTGELFF.